The 18 T cell receptor beta chains given below trace back to one sample, sequenced in a study of T cell responses to AZD1222 COVID-19 vaccine. Profiled with immunoSEQ multiplex PCR; TCRdb holds only in-frame clones, not every one. The sample has under 200,000 clones, just over 90% seen once; the top ten hold around 4%. The specimen comprised peripheral blood, sampled on day 0 of AZD1222 vaccination. These receptors all come from an adult in good health.

The chain links TRBV19 to TRBJ1-5, with 8 positions matching TRBD1. Germline V gene lookup returns CDR1 LNHDA and CDR2 SQIVND (reference sequence). The V segment lost 3 bases and the J segment 15 bases; nucleotides outside the gene matches: 13. The CDR3 is made up of 14 amino acids. CDR3 nucleotides: TGTGCCAGTAGTATTATGTTGGGACAGGAACTAGGGCATTTT. It yields the protein CASSIMLGQELGHF.

This clone was detected once. CDR3 sequence: CASSPPLQGFGGYTF. The CDR3 nucleotides are TGTGCCAGCTCACCACCTTTACAGGGGTTCGGGGGCTACACCTTC. The chain links TRBV18 to TRBJ1-2; 7 bases are a match to TRBD1. Germline V gene sequence: CDR1 KGHSH, CDR2 LQKENI. V was pared by 0 bases and J by 8 bases, with 9 bases of the junction left unmatched. This CDR3 has 15 residues.

V is TRBV27 and J is TRBJ1-1; D is undetermined. The CDR3 has 13 amino acids. V was trimmed by 6 bases and J by 1 base, leaving 9 bases between them. Germline V gene data show CDR1 as MNHEY and CDR2 as SMNVEV (reference sequence). The CDR3 nucleotides read TGTGCCAGCAGCCTATGGGGGAACACTGAAGCTTTCTTT. Its translation is CASSLWGNTEAFF.

This rearrangement joins TRBV30 to TRBJ2-3; no reliable D call. This CDR3 spans 14 amino acids. Looked up from germline, CDR1 is GTSNPN and CDR2 is SVGIG (reference sequence). V lost 4 bases and J 4 bases, leaving 15 bases between the germline ends. The CDR3 DNA reads TGTGCCTGGACCGGAGTAGCCCGCTCAGATACGCAGTATTTT. This codes for CAWTGVARSDTQYF.

The chain combines TRBV6-5 with TRBJ1-3, with D uncertain. Germline-derived CDR1 and CDR2 are MNHEY and SVGAGI. The CDR3 is made up of 14 amino acids. V gave up 10 bases and J gave up 0 bases, with 13 bases separating them. CDR3 amino acids: CATLDASSGNTIYF. The CDR3 nucleotides read TGTGCCACCCTAGACGCGAGCTCTGGAAACACCATATATTTT.

The chain recombines TRBV3-1 (or the pseudogene TRBV3-2) with TRBJ1-2; no firm D call. The CDR3 consists of 13 residues. The germline V and J ends were trimmed by 2 bases and 7 bases, with 11 bases remaining between them. The germline V gene encodes CDR1 LGHDT and CDR2 YNNKEL (reference sequence). The CDR3 bases are TGTGCCAGCAGCCAACGTGAGATCTCTGGCTACACCTTC. As protein: CASSQREISGYTF.

The J gene is TRBJ1-5, the V gene TRBV7-8; no clear D. In germline, CDR1 is SGHVS, CDR2 FQNEAQ. The CDR3 is made up of 14 amino acids. Trimming shortened V by 0 bases and J by 6 bases, and 9 bases separated the two germline ends. The DNA for the CDR3 is TGTGCCAGCAGCTTAGCGGAAATATCTCAGCCCCAGCATTTT. This encodes CASSLAEISQPQHF. The whole variable domain, remainder taken from reference TRBV7-8 and TRBJ1-5, is GAGVSQSPRYKVAKRGQDVALRCDPISGHVSLFWYQQALGQGPEFLTYFQNEAQLDKSGLPSDRFFAERPEGSVSTLKIQRTQQEDSAVYLCASSLAEISQPQHFGDGTRLSIL.

The chain employs TRBV11-2 and TRBJ2-1, with D unclear. The ends were cut back, 0 bases at V and 0 bases at J, with 18 bases in the middle. This CDR3 region has 19 residues. Germline lookup yields CDR1 SGHAT and CDR2 FQNNGV. CDR3 residues: CASSLDTARAESSYNEQFF. CDR3 DNA sequence: TGTGCCAGCAGCTTAGATACGGCTCGGGCAGAGAGCTCCTACAATGAGCAGTTCTTC.

This clone has more than one count but fewer than ten. The rearrangement joins TRBV3-1 (or the pseudogene TRBV3-2) to TRBJ1-2; tentative D call: TRBD1 (5 bases). CDR1 is LGHDT, CDR2 YNNKEL, per germline (reference sequence). This CDR3 has 15 residues. Between the trimmed V and J ends, which lost 1 base and 4 bases, there was a span of 13 bases. The chain's CDR3 is CASSQGRVYGYGYTF. Here the CDR3 DNA reads TGTGCCAGCAGCCAAGGCAGGGTTTATGGCTATGGCTACACCTTC.

In its sample, this clone was seen once. The chain couples TRBV5-4 to TRBJ2-1; the D call may be TRBD1 or TRBD2 (5 bases each). Germline values: CDR1 SGHNT, CDR2 YYREEE (reference sequence). The length of the CDR3 is 16 residues. The V gene lost 4 bases and the J gene lost 7 bases, with 21 bases spanning the gap. The CDR3 nucleotides read TGTGCCAGCAGCCACGGGGACGGGGACGGAACTAATGAGCAGTTCTTC. It encodes CASSHGDGDGTNEQFF.

The V and J genes are TRBV2 and TRBJ2-5; 7 bases line up with TRBD2. V lost 6 bases to trimming and J lost 3 bases; unmatched junction nucleotides: 7. This CDR3 comprises 14 residues. Germline CDR1 is SNHLY and CDR2 is FYNNEI. The CDR3 nucleotides read TGTGCCAGCAGGGACCTGACTAGCAAAGAGACCCAGTACTTC. It codes for CASRDLTSKETQYF.

This chain joins TRBV5-4 and TRBJ2-7, with a possible D match to TRBD2 (6 bases). The CDR3 spans 14 residues. V shed 2 bases and J shed 4 bases, with 13 bases lying between them. Germline assignment: CDR1 SGHNT and CDR2 YYREEE (reference sequence). CDR3 DNA sequence: TGTGCCAGCAGCTTCATGGGACTCCAATACGAGCAGTACTTC. Translated: CASSFMGLQYEQYF.

V usage is TRBV4-1 and J usage is TRBJ2-3, with 10 bases aligning to TRBD1. Per the germline V gene, CDR1 is MGHRA and CDR2 is YSYEKL. The CDR3 length is 18 residues. V trimming: 3 bases; J trimming: 5 bases; junction bases outside the gene matches: 14. The CDR3 loop reads CASSHPSSTGGSGDTQYF. CDR3 sequence (DNA): TGCGCCAGCAGCCACCCATCCTCGACAGGGGGCTCAGGAGATACGCAGTATTTT.

The V and J genes are TRBV30 and TRBJ1-1; D is unresolved. This CDR3 comprises 12 residues. The V end lost 4 bases, the J end lost 1 base, and 7 bases lay between the germline ends. Per germline, CDR1 GTSNPN and CDR2 SVGIG (reference sequence). This chain's CDR3 is CAWTQGNTEAFF. CDR3 sequence (DNA): TGTGCCTGGACACAAGGGAACACTGAAGCTTTCTTT.

This clone has just one count. This chain links TRBV27 with TRBJ2-2, with TRBD2 matching over 12 bases. CDR1 and CDR2 (germline): MNHEY, SMNVEV (reference sequence). The CDR3 runs to 18 residues. V shed 1 base, J shed 4 bases, and the junction held 7 bases outside the gene matches. The DNA for the CDR3 is TGTGCCAGCAGTTTATATCCTAGCGGGAGGGCGATCACCGGGGAGCTGTTTTTT. Translating gives CASSLYPSGRAITGELFF.

The chain carries TRBV27 and TRBJ1-4; weak D call: TRBD1 (6 bases). Germline CDR1 MNHEY, CDR2 SMNVEV (reference sequence). Trimming removed 4 bases from V and 4 bases from J, with 13 bases in between. The CDR3 loop spans 15 amino acids. The chain's CDR3 is CASSYRALVNEKLFF. The CDR3 DNA is TGTGCCAGCAGTTACAGGGCGTTGGTTAATGAAAAACTGTTTTTT.

The genes are TRBV11-1 and TRBJ1-1; unclear D gene. The germline V gene has CDR1 SGHAT and CDR2 FQDESV (reference sequence). This CDR3 has 12 amino acids. Trimming left V 5 bases short and J 5 bases short, with 9 bases between. The CDR3 here is CASSAERTEAFF. As DNA, the CDR3 is TGTGCCAGCAGCGCCGAGCGGACTGAAGCTTTCTTT.

This clone was observed a single time. The V call is TRBV11-2, the J call TRBJ2-7; 8 nucleotides agree with TRBD2. This CDR3 contains 17 residues. After removal of 5 bases from V and 3 bases from J, the junction contained 15 bases not matched to a gene. Looked up from germline, CDR1 is SGHAT and CDR2 is FQNNGV. In DNA, the CDR3 is TGTGCCAGCAGCACCAGCGGGAGTATCTATAAAGTCTACGAGCAGTACTTC. Translation gives CASSTSGSIYKVYEQYF.